This T cell receptor (beta chain) was observed in a study of T cells after yellow fever vaccination. The overall study: The SMART-Seq v4 Ultra Low Input method served to prepare the low-cell-number fractions. Findings of the study overall: A large majority of primary-vaccination clones showed up again after the booster (96% CD4, 75% to 90% CD8).

UMIs were added to TCR cDNA along with a universal primer site when it was made by 5'RACE template switching. Each CDR3 protein gets one entry after TCRdb re-called the 5' RACE reads with MiXCR. The sample has 500,000 to 650,000 distinct CDR3 sequences, less than 15% seen once. Trimming removed 2 bases from V and 7 bases from J, with 12 bases in between. The CDR3 length is 13 residues. Germline CDR1 is SGHRS and CDR2 is YFSETQ. This clonotype was detected a few times. What it binds is unknown. The source material was PBMCs, sampled on the day of the yellow fever booster vaccination. This receptor was obtained from a man aged 25-45 years who received the YFV17D yellow fever vaccine. V is TRBV5-1 and J is TRBJ1-1, with a weak D call TRBD1 (5 bases). CDR3 in amino acids: CASSFNLGVEAFF. Here the CDR3 DNA reads TGCGCCAGCAGCTTCAATTTGGGGGTTGAAGCTTTCTTT.